This note documents a single TCR beta chain sequence. The antigen remains undetermined. This sequence may be a read error, since a much larger clone differs from it by one base. The V gene's germline CDR1 is MNHEY and CDR2 SVGEGT. This CDR3 has 18 amino acids. The V end lost 0 bases, the J end lost 8 bases, and 23 bases lay between the germline ends. This entry belongs to a study of molecular identifiers for immune sequencing clone quantification. Study background: Naive CD8 RNA (20,000 or 100,000 cells) was divided into five aliquots, with four sequenced. Study outcomes and limitations: Amid one million naive cells, spiked Jurkat TCR RNA from one cell was reportedly still detectable.

Sorting selected naive CD8 T cells with a CD8+CD4-CCR7+CD45RA+ phenotype. Both previously described methods and listed TCR primers were employed to make bulk TCR libraries. TCRdb re-derived calls from the PCR reads in MiXCR, one entry per CDR3 protein. Of tens of thousands of distinct CDR3 sequences in the sample, 24% were seen once. The chain employs TRBV6-2 or TRBV6-3 and TRBJ2-4; unclear D gene. The clonotype comes from a human donor in good health. Some libraries in this study had Jurkat cell RNA spiked in. Sequencing was performed on naive CD8+ T cells from blood, with Jurkat cell RNA spiked in. Subset reported: FACS-sorted CD8+CD4-CCR7+CD45RA+ naive T cells. This chain's CDR3 is CASSYSMVAAQWWYIQYF. The CDR3 coding sequence is TGTGCCAGCAGTTACTCGATGGTTGCGGCACAGTGGTGGTACATTCAGTACTTC.